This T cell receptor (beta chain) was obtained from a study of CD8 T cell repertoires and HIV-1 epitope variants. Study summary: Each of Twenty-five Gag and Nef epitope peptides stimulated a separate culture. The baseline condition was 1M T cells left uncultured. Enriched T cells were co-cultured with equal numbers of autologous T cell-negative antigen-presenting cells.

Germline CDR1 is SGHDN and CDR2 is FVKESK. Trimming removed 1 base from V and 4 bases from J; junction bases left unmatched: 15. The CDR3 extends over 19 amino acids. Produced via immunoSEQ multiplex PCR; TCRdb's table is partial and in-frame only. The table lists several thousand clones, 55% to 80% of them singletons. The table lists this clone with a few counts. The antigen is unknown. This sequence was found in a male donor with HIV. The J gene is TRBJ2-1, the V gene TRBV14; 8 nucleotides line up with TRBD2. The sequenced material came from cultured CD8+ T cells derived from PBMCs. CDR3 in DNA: TGTGCCAGCAGCCAAGTGCCCCCCTGGGGCGGGGGGAAGTACAATGAGCAGTTCTTC. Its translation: CASSQVPPWGGGKYNEQFF.